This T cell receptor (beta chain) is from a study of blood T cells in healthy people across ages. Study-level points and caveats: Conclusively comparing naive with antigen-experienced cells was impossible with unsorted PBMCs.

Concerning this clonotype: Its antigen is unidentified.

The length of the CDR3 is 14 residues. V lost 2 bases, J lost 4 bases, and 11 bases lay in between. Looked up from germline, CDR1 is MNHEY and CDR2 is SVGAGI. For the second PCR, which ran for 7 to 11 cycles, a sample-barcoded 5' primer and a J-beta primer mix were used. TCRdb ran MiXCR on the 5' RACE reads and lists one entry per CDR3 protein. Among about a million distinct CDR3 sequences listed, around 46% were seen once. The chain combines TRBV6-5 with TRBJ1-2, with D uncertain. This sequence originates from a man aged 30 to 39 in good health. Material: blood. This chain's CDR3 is CASSYDGNSYGYTF. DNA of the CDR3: TGTGCCAGCAGTTACGACGGAAACAGCTATGGCTACACCTTC.